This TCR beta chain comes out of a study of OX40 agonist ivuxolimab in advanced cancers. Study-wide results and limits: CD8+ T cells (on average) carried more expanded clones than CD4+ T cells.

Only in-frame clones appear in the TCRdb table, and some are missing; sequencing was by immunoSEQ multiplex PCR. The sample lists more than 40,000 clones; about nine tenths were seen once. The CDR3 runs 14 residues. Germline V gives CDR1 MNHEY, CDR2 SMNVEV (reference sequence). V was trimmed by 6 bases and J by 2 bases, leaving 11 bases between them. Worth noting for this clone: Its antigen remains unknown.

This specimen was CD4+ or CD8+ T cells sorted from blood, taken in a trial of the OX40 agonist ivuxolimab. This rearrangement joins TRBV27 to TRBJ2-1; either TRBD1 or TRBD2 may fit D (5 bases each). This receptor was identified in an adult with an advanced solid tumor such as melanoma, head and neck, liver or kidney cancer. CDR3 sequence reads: CASSRGSPYNEQFF. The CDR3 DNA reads TGTGCCAGCAGCCGGGGCAGTCCCTACAATGAGCAGTTCTTC.